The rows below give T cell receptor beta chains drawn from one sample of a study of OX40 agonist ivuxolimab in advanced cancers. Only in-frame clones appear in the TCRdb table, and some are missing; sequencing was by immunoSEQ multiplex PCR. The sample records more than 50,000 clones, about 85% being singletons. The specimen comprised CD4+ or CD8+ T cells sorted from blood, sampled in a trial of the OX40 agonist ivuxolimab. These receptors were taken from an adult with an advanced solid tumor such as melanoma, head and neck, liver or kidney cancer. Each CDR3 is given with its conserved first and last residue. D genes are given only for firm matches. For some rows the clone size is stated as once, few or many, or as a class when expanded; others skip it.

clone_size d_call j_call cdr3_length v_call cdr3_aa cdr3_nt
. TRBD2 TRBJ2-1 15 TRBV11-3 CASSFLAGVGNEQFF TGTGCCAGCAGCTTCCTAGCGGGAGTGGGCAATGAGCAGTTCTTC
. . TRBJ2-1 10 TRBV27 CASGLHEQFF TGTGCCAGCGGACTCCATGAGCAGTTCTTC
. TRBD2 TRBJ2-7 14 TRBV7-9 CASSWGTSGYEQYF TGTGCCAGCAGCTGGGGGACTAGCGGTTACGAGCAGTACTTC
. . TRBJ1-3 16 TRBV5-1 CASSQVTPSSGNTIYF TGCGCCAGCAGCCAAGTCACTCCGAGCTCTGGAAACACCATATATTTT
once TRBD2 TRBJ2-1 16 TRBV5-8 CASSLSGVSSYNEQFF TGTGCCAGCAGTCTAAGCGGGGTTAGCTCCTACAATGAGCAGTTCTTC
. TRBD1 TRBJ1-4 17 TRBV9 CASSVGTGAPSAEKLFF TGTGCCAGCAGCGTCGGGACAGGAGCACCCTCTGCGGAAAAACTGTTTTTT
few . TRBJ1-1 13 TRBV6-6 CASSYSSIGGAFF TGTGCCAGCAGTTACTCGAGTATAGGGGGGGCTTTCTTT
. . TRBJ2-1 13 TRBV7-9 CASSLGSGNEQFF TGTGCCAGCAGCTTAGGGTCAGGCAATGAGCAGTTCTTC
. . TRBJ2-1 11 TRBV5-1 CASRKGNEQFF TGCGCCAGCCGAAAGGGCAATGAGCAGTTCTTC
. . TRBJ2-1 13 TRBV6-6 CASSPLGLEEQFF TGTGCCAGCAGCCCTTTAGGACTCGAGGAGCAGTTCTTC
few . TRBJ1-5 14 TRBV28 CATSRQVANQPQHF TGTGCCACCTCCCGACAGGTTGCAAATCAGCCCCAGCATTTT
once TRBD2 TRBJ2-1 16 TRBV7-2 CASSLALAGVSGEQFF TGTGCCAGCAGCTTAGCACTAGCGGGAGTATCTGGTGAGCAGTTCTTC
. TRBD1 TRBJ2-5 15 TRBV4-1 CASSDRGESVQTQYF TGCGCCAGCAGCGACAGGGGAGAGTCGGTACAGACCCAGTACTTC
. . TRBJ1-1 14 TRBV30 CAWSPPFTGTEAFF TGTGCCTGGAGCCCCCCTTTTACGGGTACTGAAGCTTTCTTT
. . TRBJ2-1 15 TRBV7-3 CASSSSPGSYNEQFF TGTGCCAGCAGCTCGAGCCCGGGTTCCTACAATGAGCAGTTCTTC
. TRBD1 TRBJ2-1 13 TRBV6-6 CASRKEQGNEQFF TGTGCCAGCAGGAAGGAACAGGGGAATGAGCAGTTCTTC
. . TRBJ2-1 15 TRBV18 CASSPLHLGTNEQFF TGTGCCAGCTCACCCCTACATTTAGGAACCAATGAGCAGTTCTTC
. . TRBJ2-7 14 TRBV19 CASSPRQGTDEQYF TGTGCCAGTAGTCCGAGGCAGGGCACCGACGAGCAGTACTTC
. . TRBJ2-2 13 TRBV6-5 CASSPPAAGELFF TGTGCCAGCAGTCCCCCTGCCGCCGGGGAGCTGTTTTTT
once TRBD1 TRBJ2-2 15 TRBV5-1 CASSPGTGITGELFF TGCGCCAGCAGCCCTGGGACAGGGATCACCGGGGAGCTGTTTTTT
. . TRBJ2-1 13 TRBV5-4 CASTQGGYNEQFF TGTGCCAGCACCCAGGGGGGGTACAATGAGCAGTTCTTC
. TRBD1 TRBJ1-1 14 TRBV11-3 CASSPDRENTEAFF TGTGCCAGCAGCCCCGACAGGGAGAACACTGAAGCTTTCTTT
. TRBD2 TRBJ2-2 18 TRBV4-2 CASSRDSLAGANAGELFF TGTGCCAGCAGCCGCGACTCTCTAGCGGGAGCAAACGCCGGGGAGCTGTTTTTT
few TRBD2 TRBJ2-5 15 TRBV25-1 CASSGFGGGQETQYF TGTGCCAGCAGTGGATTTGGGGGGGGGCAAGAGACCCAGTACTTC
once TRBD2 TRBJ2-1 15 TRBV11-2 CASSLGTSEYNEQFF TGTGCCAGCAGCCTCGGGACTAGCGAATACAATGAGCAGTTCTTC
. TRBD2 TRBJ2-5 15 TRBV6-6 CASRPPAGGQETQYF TGTGCCAGCAGACCCCCCGCGGGAGGGCAAGAGACCCAGTACTTC
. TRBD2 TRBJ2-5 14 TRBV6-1 CASMGLAGPGTQYF TGTGCCAGCATGGGACTAGCGGGCCCGGGGACCCAGTACTTC
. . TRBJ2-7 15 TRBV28 CASSLLGLASHEQYF TGTGCCAGCAGTTTACTTGGGCTAGCTAGCCACGAGCAGTACTTC
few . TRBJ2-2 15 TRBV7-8 CASSDIWPYTGELFF TGTGCCAGCAGCGACATCTGGCCCTACACCGGGGAGCTGTTTTTT